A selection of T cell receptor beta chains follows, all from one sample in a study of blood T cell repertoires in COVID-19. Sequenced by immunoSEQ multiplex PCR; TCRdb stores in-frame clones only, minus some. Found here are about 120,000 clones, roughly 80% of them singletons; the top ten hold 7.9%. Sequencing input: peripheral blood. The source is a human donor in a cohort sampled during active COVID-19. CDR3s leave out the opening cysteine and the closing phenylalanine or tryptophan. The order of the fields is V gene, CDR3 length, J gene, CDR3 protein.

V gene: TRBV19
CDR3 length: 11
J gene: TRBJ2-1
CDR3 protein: ASSIYPGNEQF

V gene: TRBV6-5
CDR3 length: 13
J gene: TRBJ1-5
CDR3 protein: ASSYGNTGGQPQH

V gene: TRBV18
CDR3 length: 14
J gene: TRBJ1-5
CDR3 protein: ASSPTLQGTNQPQH

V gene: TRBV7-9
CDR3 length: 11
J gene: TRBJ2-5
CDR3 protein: ASSFDRDETQY

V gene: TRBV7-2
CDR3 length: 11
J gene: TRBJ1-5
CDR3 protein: ASTPGQLQPQH

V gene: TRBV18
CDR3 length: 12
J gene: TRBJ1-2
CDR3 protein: ASSPAAGANGYT

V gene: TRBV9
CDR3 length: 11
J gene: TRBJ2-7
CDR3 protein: ASSGGQGYEQY

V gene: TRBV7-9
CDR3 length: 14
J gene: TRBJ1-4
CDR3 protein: ASSLRGQGVNEKLF

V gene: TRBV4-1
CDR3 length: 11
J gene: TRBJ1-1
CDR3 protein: ASSKEGTVEAF

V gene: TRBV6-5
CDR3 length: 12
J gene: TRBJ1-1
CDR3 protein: ASSQRISNTEAF

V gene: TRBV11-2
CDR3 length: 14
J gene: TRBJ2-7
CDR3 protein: ASSLGQVGIAYEQY

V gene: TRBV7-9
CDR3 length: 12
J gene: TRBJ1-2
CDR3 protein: ASSQRRLPSSYT

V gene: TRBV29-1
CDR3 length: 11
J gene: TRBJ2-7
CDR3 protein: SAMGTGNNEQY

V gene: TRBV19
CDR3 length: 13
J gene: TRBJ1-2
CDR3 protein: ASKSSYSGVIGYT

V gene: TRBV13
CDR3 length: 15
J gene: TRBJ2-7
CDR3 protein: ASSLDSGLAGSYEQY

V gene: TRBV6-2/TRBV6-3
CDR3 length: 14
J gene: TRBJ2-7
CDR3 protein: ASSAGGMAGAYEQY

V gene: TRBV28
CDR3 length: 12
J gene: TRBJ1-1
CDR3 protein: ASAGRPMNTEAF

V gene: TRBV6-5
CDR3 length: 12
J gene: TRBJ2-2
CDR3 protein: ASGPLAGRGELF

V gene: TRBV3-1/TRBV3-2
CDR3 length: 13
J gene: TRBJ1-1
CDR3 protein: ASSQDRGGNTEAF

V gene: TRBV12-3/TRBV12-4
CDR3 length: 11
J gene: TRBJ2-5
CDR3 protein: ASSSDIGETQY

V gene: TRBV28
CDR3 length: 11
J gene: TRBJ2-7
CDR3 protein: ASSGQGLFEQY

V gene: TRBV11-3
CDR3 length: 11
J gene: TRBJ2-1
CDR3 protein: ASSPPPAGVSF

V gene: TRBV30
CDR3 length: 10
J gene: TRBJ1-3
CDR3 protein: ALDRDGNTIY

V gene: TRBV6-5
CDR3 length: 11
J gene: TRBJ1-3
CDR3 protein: ASRTGSGNTIY

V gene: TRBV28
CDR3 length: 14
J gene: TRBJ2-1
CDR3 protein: ASSPGKLATYNEQF

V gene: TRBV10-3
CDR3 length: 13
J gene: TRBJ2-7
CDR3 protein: AISELAGGPSEQY

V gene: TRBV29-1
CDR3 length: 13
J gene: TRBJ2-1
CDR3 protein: SVEGSSGSYNEQF

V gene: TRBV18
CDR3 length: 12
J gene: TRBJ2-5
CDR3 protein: ASSPGQGQETQY

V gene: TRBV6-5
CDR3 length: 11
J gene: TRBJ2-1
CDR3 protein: ASQRDQINEQF

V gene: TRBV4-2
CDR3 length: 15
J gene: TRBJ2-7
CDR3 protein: ASSRQGASGGLYEQY

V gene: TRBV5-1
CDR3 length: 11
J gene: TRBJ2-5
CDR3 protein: ASSPTGSETQY

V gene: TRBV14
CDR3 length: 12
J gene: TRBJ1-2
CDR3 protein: ASSQTGTGDGYT

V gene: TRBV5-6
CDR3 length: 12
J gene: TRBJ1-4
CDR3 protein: ASSRTGSGEKLF

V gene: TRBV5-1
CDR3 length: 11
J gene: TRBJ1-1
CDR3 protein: ASREGADTEAF

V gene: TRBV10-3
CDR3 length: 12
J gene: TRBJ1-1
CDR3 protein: AISEKPRDTEAF

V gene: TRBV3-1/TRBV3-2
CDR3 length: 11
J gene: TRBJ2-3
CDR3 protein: ASSQRSTDTQY

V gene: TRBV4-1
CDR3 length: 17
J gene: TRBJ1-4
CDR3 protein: ASSLAGQGARLGSEKLF

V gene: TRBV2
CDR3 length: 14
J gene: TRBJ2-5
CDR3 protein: ASSGGTSGGQETQY

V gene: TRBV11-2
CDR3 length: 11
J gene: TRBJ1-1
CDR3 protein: ASSFGRGTEAF

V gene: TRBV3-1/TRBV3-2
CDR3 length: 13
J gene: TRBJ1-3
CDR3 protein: ASSQDLSSGNTIY

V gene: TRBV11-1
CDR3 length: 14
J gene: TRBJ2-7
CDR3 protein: ASSAGTSGRASEQY

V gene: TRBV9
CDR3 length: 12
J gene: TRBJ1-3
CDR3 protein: ASSVGDSGNTIY

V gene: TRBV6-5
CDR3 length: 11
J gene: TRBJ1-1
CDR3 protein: ASKTGMNTEAF

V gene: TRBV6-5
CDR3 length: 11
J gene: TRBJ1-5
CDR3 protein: ASSYSRGQPQH

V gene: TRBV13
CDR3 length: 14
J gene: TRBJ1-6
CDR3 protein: ASSRAGAGGASPLH

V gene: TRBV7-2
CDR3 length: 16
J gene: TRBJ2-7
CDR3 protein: ASSLGPASGGFSYEQY

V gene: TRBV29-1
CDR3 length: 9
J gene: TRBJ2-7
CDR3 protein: SVEQGYEQY

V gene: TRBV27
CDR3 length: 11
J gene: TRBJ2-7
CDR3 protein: ASLGRGAHEQY

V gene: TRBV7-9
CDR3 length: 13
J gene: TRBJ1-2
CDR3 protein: ASSLATGTVGGYT

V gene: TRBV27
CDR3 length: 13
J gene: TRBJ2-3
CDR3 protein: ATPLPVSSTDTQY

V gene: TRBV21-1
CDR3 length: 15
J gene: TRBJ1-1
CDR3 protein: ASSITGGYRERAEAF

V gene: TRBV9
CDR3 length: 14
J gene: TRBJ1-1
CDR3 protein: ASSPRQGGMNTEAF

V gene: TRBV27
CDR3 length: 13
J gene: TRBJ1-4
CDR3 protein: ATSVSLVTNEKLF

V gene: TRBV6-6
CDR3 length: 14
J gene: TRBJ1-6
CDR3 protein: ASTPTGSSYNSPLH

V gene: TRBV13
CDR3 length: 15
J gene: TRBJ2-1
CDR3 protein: ASSPTSWGQAINEQF

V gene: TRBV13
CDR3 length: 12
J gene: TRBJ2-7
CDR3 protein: ASSPLGQGNEQY

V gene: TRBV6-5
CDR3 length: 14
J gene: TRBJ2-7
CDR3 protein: ASSYSKTSVFYEQY

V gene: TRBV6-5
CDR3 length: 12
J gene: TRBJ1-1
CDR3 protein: ASSYSDGEEEAF

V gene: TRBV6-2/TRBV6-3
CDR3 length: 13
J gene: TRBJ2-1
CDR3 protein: ASSWRGVAYNEQF

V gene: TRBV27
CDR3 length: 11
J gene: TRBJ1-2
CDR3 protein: ASSLSGDYGYT